The 23 T cell receptor beta chains presented below share a single source sample, sequenced in a study of T cells after posttransplantation cyclophosphamide (dated by TCRdb to the mid-2010s). Libraries were built with the immunoSEQ multiplex PCR assay. Drawn from immuneACCESS, this table holds only the in-frame rearrangements with V and J called that TCRdb kept. Clones are partly lost; checked studies trace under half to an unresolved V gene and leave the rest unexplained. The sample table holds roughly 21,000 clones, of which 95% to 99% were seen once. The top ten clonotypes cover approximately 0.15% of the sample. Sequenced input: naive CD8+ T cells sorted from PBMCs. Source of these receptors: a man aged 35 to 55 in good health, CMV-negative, and a related stem cell transplant donor.

The V and J genes are TRBV19 and TRBJ2-3; D is ambiguous. Germline V CDR1 and CDR2: LNHDA, SQIVND (reference sequence). This CDR3 has 16 residues. V was pared by 1 base and J by 1 base, with 12 bases between. The DNA for the CDR3 is TGTGCCAGTAGTATAGGCCCGGGTCTGGGCACAGATACGCAGTATTTT. It translates to CASSIGPGLGTDTQYF. The full variable domain, with the rest looked up from reference TRBV19 and TRBJ2-3, is DGGITQSPKYLFRKEGQNVTLSCEQNLNHDAMYWYRQDPGQGLRLIYYSQIVNDFQKGDIAEGYSVSREKKESFPLTVTSAQKNPTAFYLCASSIGPGLGTDTQYFGPGTRLTVL.

V is TRBV5-1 and J is TRBJ2-7; TRBD2 matches 14 bases. Trimming removed 4 bases from V and 2 bases from J; junction bases left unmatched: 2. The CDR3 covers 15 residues. In germline, CDR1 is SGHRS, CDR2 YFSETQ. The CDR3 DNA follows: TGCGCCAGCAGCGGGGGACTAGCGGGAGCCTACGAGCAGTACTTC. This gives the protein CASSGGLAGAYEQYF.

The rearrangement links TRBV5-8 to TRBJ2-1, with TRBD2 matching over 9 bases. The CDR3 loop spans 14 amino acids. V shed 5 bases, J shed 8 bases, and the junction held 8 bases outside the gene matches. CDR1 SGHTS and CDR2 YDEGEE come from the germline V gene. The CDR3: CASREREAPDEQFF. As DNA, the CDR3 is TGTGCCAGCAGAGAGCGGGAGGCGCCCGATGAGCAGTTCTTC.

The chain employs TRBV29-1 and TRBJ2-2, with no clear D. The CDR3 length is 11 residues. The germline CDR1 and CDR2 sequences are SQVTM and ANQGSEA. V was cut by 6 bases and J by 6 bases, with 8 bases left in between. This CDR3 is CSVPLAGELFF. The CDR3 region has the DNA TGCAGCGTCCCACTTGCCGGGGAGCTGTTTTTT.

This clone has only one observation. The chain couples TRBV28 to TRBJ2-1, with TRBD2 matching over 10 bases. Trimming removed 1 base from V and 7 bases from J; junction bases left unmatched: 19. The CDR3 length is 20 residues. Germline V lookup: CDR1 MDHEN, CDR2 SYDVKM. DNA for the CDR3: TGTGCCAGCAGTTTATTGTATGGGACTAGCGAGACTTCTCCGAGGAATGAGCAGTTCTTC. Its translation is CASSLLYGTSETSPRNEQFF.

The chain employs TRBV27 and TRBJ2-5, with D tentatively TRBD2 (6 bases). Trimming took off 5 bases at V and 3 bases at J, with 10 bases between the two ends. This CDR3 contains 13 residues. Germline V gene data show CDR1 as MNHEY and CDR2 as SMNVEV (reference sequence). CDR3 bases: TGTGCCAGCAGTACCTCGGGGGAAGAGACCCAGTACTTC. It yields the protein CASSTSGEETQYF.

The rearrangement uses TRBV28 and TRBJ2-1; 7 bases are shared with TRBD1. The ends lost 3 bases at V and 7 bases at J; junction bases unmatched: 3. The CDR3 is 13 amino acids. Germline lookup yields CDR1 MDHEN and CDR2 SYDVKM. In DNA form, the CDR3 reads TGTGCCAGCAGTTTTAGGGGGCGGAATGAGCAGTTCTTC. This gives the protein CASSFRGRNEQFF.

The chain uses TRBV10-2 and TRBJ2-7, with 8 bases aligning to TRBD1. The CDR3 has 13 amino acids. From germline, CDR1 is WSHSY and CDR2 SAAADI. V was clipped by 6 bases and J by 5 bases; unmatched bases: 6. The CDR3 sequence: CASSDRGGNEQYF. Here the CDR3 DNA reads TGCGCCAGCAGCGACAGGGGTGGCAACGAGCAGTACTTC.

The chain carries TRBV29-1 and TRBJ2-1, with D possibly matching TRBD2 (5 bases). This CDR3 has 14 amino acids. Deletions cut 4 bases from V and 1 base from J, with 11 bases between. In germline, CDR1 is SQVTM, CDR2 ANQGSEA. The CDR3: CSVVGVASYNEQFF. Written as DNA, the CDR3 is TGCAGCGTTGTGGGAGTAGCGTCCTACAATGAGCAGTTCTTC.

J is TRBJ2-7 and V is TRBV7-3, with TRBD2 matching 10 bases. CDR3 length equals 15 residues. Trimming cost V 2 bases and J 0 bases; bases outside gene matches: 1. Germline values: CDR1 SGHTA, CDR2 FQGTGA. CDR3 region: CASSLASGSSYEQYF. The CDR3 region has the DNA TGTGCCAGCAGCTTAGCTAGCGGGAGCTCCTACGAGCAGTACTTC.

This rearrangement joins TRBV11-2 to TRBJ2-1; 8 bases are shared with TRBD2. With V trimmed by 3 bases and J by 8 bases, 9 bases remained unmatched. The CDR3 has 15 amino acids. Germline CDR1 SGHAT, CDR2 FQNNGV. The CDR3 sequence is CASSFSTGGTYEQFF. CDR3 nucleotide sequence: TGTGCCAGCAGCTTTTCAACGGGAGGGACATATGAGCAGTTCTTC.

V is TRBV28 and J is TRBJ2-2; D may be TRBD1 (6 bases). The CDR3 runs to 16 residues. Germline V gene sequence: CDR1 MDHEN, CDR2 SYDVKM. The V gene lost 2 bases and the J gene lost 5 bases, with 15 bases spanning the gap. Written as DNA, the CDR3 is TGTGCCAGCAGTTTACGCTCGGACAGCCTTACCGGGGAGCTGTTTTTT. The encoded protein is CASSLRSDSLTGELFF.

This chain uses TRBV28 with TRBJ1-1, with 9 bases identical to TRBD1. V was clipped by 1 base and J by 4 bases; unmatched bases: 4. Germline V gives CDR1 MDHEN, CDR2 SYDVKM. The CDR3 loop spans 15 amino acids. The CDR3 loop is CASSLSGQGITEAFF. The CDR3 region has the DNA TGTGCCAGCAGTTTATCGGGACAGGGCATCACTGAAGCTTTCTTT.

In its sample, this clone was seen once. This chain links TRBV9 with TRBJ2-1, with 9 positions matching TRBD2. V trimming: 0 bases; J trimming: 4 bases; junction bases outside the gene matches: 5. The length of the CDR3 is 16 residues. CDR1 is SGDLS, CDR2 YYNGEE, per germline. The CDR3 DNA reads TGTGCCAGCAGCGTAGGGCGGGGGGGTATGTACAATGAGCAGTTCTTC. Its translation is CASSVGRGGMYNEQFF.

The J gene is TRBJ1-6, the V gene TRBV7-3; 7 bases align to TRBD1. This CDR3 comprises 17 residues. Losses at the gene ends were 6 bases for V and 5 bases for J; bases not matched to a gene: 13. Germline-derived CDR1 and CDR2 are SGHTA and FQGTGA. The CDR3 nucleotides are TGTGCCAGCAGTACGACCCCCGGGACAGACGATAATTCACCCCTCCACTTT. This sequence encodes CASSTTPGTDDNSPLHF.

This chain uses TRBV18 with TRBJ2-1; 9 bases agree with TRBD2. The J segment lost 2 bases and the V segment lost 3 bases, leaving 2 bases of the junction unmatched. Germline loops: CDR1 KGHSH, CDR2 LQKENI. The CDR3 sequence is 15 residues long. The CDR3 bases are TGTGCCAGCTCACCGACTAGCGGAGCCTACAATGAGCAGTTCTTC. Translating it yields CASSPTSGAYNEQFF.

V gene TRBV30 combines with J gene TRBJ1-1; maybe TRBD1 (5 bases). Germline V gene lookup returns CDR1 GTSNPN and CDR2 SVGIG (reference sequence). The CDR3 is 13 residues long. Trimming pared 2 bases from V and 1 base from J, leaving 8 bases between. CDR3 residues: CAWSTGTNTEAFF. The DNA for the CDR3 is TGTGCCTGGAGTACAGGAACGAACACTGAAGCTTTCTTT.

The genes are TRBV27 and TRBJ1-1; 8 bases are a match to TRBD1. The CDR3 loop spans 13 amino acids. Germline V lookup: CDR1 MNHEY, CDR2 SMNVEV (reference sequence). Trimming cost V 6 bases and J 4 bases; bases outside gene matches: 4. The chain's CDR3 is CASRTGEATEAFF. The CDR3 DNA reads as TGTGCCAGCAGGACAGGGGAGGCCACTGAAGCTTTCTTT.

The rearrangement joins TRBV6-6 to TRBJ1-1; D is uncertain. Trimming cost V 6 bases and J 5 bases, with 13 bases left between them. The V gene's germline CDR1 is MNHNY and CDR2 SVGAGI (reference sequence). The CDR3 sequence is 13 residues long. This CDR3 reads CASSGRVGTEAFF. The CDR3 coding sequence is TGTGCCAGCAGCGGGCGGGTGGGGACTGAAGCTTTCTTT.

This sequence joins TRBV9 and TRBJ2-1; D ambiguous. This CDR3 contains 13 residues. CDR1 and CDR2 from the germline V gene are SGDLS and YYNGEE. With 10 bases removed from V and 7 bases from J, the gap between germline ends came to 18 bases. This chain's CDR3 is CAGSGVTGNEQFF. CDR3 nucleotide sequence: TGTGCCGGATCCGGTGTTACCGGGAATGAGCAGTTCTTC.

V is TRBV6-4 and J is TRBJ2-1, with 8 bases matching TRBD2. Germline-derived CDR1 and CDR2 are MRHNA and SNTAGT. After removal of 2 bases from V and 6 bases from J, the junction contained 6 bases not matched to a gene. This CDR3 comprises 15 residues. The CDR3 region has the DNA TGTGCCAGCAGTGACGAGCGGGAGATTAGCAATGAGCAGTTCTTC. Translation gives CASSDEREISNEQFF.

CDR3 DNA: TGTGCCTGGAGCACCAGCGGGAGGGCGGGCAATGAGCAGTTCTTC. Protein sequence: CAWSTSGRAGNEQFF. The chain is built from TRBV30 and TRBJ2-1, with TRBD2 identical over 10 bases. The CDR3 is 15 amino acids. CDR1 is GTSNPN and CDR2 is SVGIG in the germline V gene (reference sequence). The ends lost 3 bases at V and 6 bases at J; junction bases unmatched: 8.

The chain carries TRBV20-1 and TRBJ2-2, with no clear D. The germline V gene encodes CDR1 DFQATT and CDR2 SNEGSKA (reference sequence). CDR3 length: 11 amino acids. V lost 6 bases and J 5 bases, leaving 7 bases between the germline ends. The CDR3 reads CSAAHTGELFF. The CDR3 coding sequence is TGCAGTGCGGCCCATACCGGGGAGCTGTTTTTT.